This TCR beta chain was sequenced in a study of PD-1 blockade in classical Hodgkin lymphoma. The CDR3 is made up of 13 amino acids. The V end was cut by 1 base, the J end by 7 bases, with 5 bases between. Germline loops: CDR1 SEHNR, CDR2 FQNEAQ (reference sequence). All trial patients relapsed after autologous stem cell transplantation. TCRdb keeps only in-frame clones here, not all; method: immunoSEQ multiplex PCR. The data hold 31,000 or so clones, with more than 65% observed a single time. The sequence came from a human donor with classical Hodgkin lymphoma. Here the sequenced sample was peripheral blood mononuclear cells (PBMCs), taken before the second cycle of nivolumab. The chain is built from TRBV7-9 and TRBJ1-6, with D unresolved. In DNA, the CDR3 is TGTGCCAGCAGCTTAGTGGAGAATTCACCCCTCCACTTT. Residues: CASSLVENSPLHF.